This T cell receptor beta chain was captured by sequencing in a study of human T cells and chemical hapten exposure. Study-wide background: Women made up most patients, who had alopecia areata, totalis or universalis.

Original analysis: From 23,224 to 690,600 TCRs were found per sample, with a median of about 96,000. One entry per CDR3 protein results from TCRdb running MiXCR on the RACE reads. These V and J calls derive from TCRdb rather than the authors' analysis. The data contain about 350,000 distinct CDR3 sequences, 4.5% to 7% of them singletons. Germline trimming cut 1 base from V and 4 bases from J; bases unmatched to any gene: 10. The V gene's germline CDR1 is LNHNV and CDR2 YYDKDF (reference sequence). The CDR3 is 17 amino acids. This clonotype was observed many times. Indicated time point: pre-sensitization, week 0. Treatment noted: therapeutic diphenylcyclopropenone sensitization with weekly scalp DPC. Sample donors consisted of patients with alopecia, aged 18 to 70 years, who were suitable for DPC.

The source of this sequence is a woman younger than 35 with alopecia areata. Some clones in this sample may be carry-over from other donors' samples. Specimen: whole blood, collected in connection with sensitization to the hapten diphenylcyclopropenone (DPC). J is TRBJ2-3 and V is TRBV15; 8 bases are a match to TRBD2. CDR3 DNA: TGTGCCACCAGCAGAGTTACCGGGACTAGAAGCGCAGATACGCAGTATTTT. Protein sequence: CATSRVTGTRSADTQYF.